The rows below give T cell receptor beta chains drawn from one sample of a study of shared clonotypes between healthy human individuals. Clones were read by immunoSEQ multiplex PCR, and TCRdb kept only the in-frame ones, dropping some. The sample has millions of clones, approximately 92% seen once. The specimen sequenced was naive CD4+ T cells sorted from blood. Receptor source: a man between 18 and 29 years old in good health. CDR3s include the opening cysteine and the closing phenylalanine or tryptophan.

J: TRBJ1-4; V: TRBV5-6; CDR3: CASSSRRVNEKLFF
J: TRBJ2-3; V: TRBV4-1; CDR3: CASSQLAGGPGTDTQYF
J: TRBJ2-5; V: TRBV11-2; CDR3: CASSPRLQETQYF
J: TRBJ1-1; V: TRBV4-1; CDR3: CASSQDSWDRSMNTEAFF
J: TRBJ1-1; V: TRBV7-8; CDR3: CASSHRSGTGVSTEAFF
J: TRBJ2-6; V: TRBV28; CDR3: CASRPVQGGSGANVLTF
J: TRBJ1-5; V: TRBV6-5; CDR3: CASNNNQPQHF
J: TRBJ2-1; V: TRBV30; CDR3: CAWDSAGLKGDEQFF
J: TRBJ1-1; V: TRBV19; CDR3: CASSSRPGQGWVEAFF
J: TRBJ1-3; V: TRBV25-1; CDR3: CASSAPGASGNTIYF
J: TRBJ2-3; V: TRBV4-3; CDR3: CASSQLGGAGADTQYF
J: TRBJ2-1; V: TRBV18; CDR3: CASSPNLNNEQFF
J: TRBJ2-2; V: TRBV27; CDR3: CASSPSLLLHGELFF
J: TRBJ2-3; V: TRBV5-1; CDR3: CASSLWDVTDTQYF
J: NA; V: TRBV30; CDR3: CAWSGQGIHEQYF
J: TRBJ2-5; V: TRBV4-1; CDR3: CASSQEGQGRETQYF
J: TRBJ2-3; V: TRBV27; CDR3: CASSFEGRGTDTQYF
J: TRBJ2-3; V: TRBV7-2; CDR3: CASSLAVSSGSDTQYF
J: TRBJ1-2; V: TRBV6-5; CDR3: CASSVTVNYGYTF
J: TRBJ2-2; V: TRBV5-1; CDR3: CASSPNSGTGGLGLFF
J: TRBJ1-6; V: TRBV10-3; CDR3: CAISAGTDSPLHF
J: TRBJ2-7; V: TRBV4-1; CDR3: CASSRDGLAGVYEQYF
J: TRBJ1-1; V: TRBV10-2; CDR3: CASSRGLNSEAFF
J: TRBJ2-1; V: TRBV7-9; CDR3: CASSLRAGLTYNEQFF
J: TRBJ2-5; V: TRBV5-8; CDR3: CASSLGDTGIQETQYF
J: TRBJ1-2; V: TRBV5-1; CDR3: CASSLGTTYGYTF
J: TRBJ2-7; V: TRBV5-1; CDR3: CASSPGLAGPYEQYF
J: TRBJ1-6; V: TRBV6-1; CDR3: CASSEGLFNSPLHF
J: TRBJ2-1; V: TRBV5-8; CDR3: CASSLGTGPYNEQFF
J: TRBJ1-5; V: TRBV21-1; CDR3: CASSKKTASSNQPQHF
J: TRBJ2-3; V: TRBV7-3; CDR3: CASSLQGDSPDTQYF
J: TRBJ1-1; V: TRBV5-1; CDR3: CASSLFGDGRTEAFF
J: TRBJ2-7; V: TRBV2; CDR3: CASTTSGTPTYEQYF